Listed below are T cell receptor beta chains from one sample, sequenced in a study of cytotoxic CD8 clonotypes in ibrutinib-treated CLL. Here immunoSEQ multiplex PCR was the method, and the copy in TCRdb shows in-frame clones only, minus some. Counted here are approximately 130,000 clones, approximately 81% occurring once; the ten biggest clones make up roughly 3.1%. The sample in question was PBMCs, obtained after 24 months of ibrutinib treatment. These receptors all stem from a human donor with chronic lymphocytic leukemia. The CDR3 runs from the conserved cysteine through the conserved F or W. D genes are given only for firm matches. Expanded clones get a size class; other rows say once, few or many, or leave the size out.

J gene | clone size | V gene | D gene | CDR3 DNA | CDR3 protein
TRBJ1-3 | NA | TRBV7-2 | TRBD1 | TGTGCCAGCAGCTTAGCAGGGGGCGCAGGGAGGACCATATATTTT | CASSLAGGAGRTIYF
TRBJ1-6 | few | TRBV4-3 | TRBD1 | TGCGCCAGCAGCCTGGGGGACAGGGTCTCACCCCTCCACTTT | CASSLGDRVSPLHF
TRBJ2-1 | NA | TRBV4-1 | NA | TGCGCCAGCAGCCAAGATGTACCTGGGCGGACGGAGCAGTTCTTC | CASSQDVPGRTEQFF
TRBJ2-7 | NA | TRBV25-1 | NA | TGTGCCAGCAGTGAAGGACCGTTCGACGAGCAGTACTTC | CASSEGPFDEQYF
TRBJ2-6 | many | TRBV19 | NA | TGTGCCAGTAGTATAGCGGCCGCTGGGGCCAACGTCCTGACTTTC | CASSIAAAGANVLTF
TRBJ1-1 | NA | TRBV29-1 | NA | TGCAGCGTTGAGAGAGGTCCCACTGAAGCTTTCTTT | CSVERGPTEAFF
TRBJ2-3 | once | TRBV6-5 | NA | TGTGCCAGGGTACAGAGATCCTCCACAGATACGCAGTATTTT | CARVQRSSTDTQYF
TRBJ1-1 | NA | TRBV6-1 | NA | TGTGCCAGCAGGACGGGAATTGTCACTGAAGCTTTCTTT | CASRTGIVTEAFF
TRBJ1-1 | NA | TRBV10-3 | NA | TGTGCCACCCAAGGGGCATCGAACACTGAAGCTTTCTTT | CATQGASNTEAFF
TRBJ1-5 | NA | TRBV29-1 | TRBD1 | TGCAGCGTTTCAACAGGGGGCTTGTTGCCCCAGCATTTT | CSVSTGGLLPQHF
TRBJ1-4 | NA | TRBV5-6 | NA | TGTGCCAGCAGCCTGACTCAGGGGAGGCCTAATGAAAAACTGTTTTTT | CASSLTQGRPNEKLFF
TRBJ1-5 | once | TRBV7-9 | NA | TGTGCCAGCAGCTTCACAACTCCCAGCAATCAGCCCCAGCATTTT | CASSFTTPSNQPQHF
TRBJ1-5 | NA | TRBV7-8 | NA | TGTGCCAGCAGCTCGGGAATTGTTGGGGCCGGCGGTCAGCCCCAGCATTTT | CASSSGIVGAGGQPQHF
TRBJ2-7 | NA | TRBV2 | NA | TGTGCCAGCCTCCCCGGACGCCAATACTACGAGCAGTACTTC | CASLPGRQYYEQYF
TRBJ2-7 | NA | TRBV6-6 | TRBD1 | TGTGCCAGCAAGGACAGGGCGGCCTACGAGCAGTACTTC | CASKDRAAYEQYF
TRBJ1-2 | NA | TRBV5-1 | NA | TGCGCCAGCATAGATCCCGGGGGGTATGGCTACACCTTC | CASIDPGGYGYTF
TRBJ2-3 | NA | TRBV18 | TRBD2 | TGTGCCAGCTCACTAAGCGGGGGCCCCGGGACAGATACGCAGTATTTT | CASSLSGGPGTDTQYF
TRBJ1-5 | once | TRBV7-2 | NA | TGTGCCAGCAGCTTAGGTACAGGGCTGCCCCAGCATTTT | CASSLGTGLPQHF
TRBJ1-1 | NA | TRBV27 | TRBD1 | TGTGCCAGCAGTTTATCGGGCGTCTGGGGACAGGGGGAGAACACTGAAGCTTTCTTT | CASSLSGVWGQGENTEAFF
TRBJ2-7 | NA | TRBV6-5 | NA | TGTGCCAGCAGTAGGTCCGGGGGACCCTACGAGCAGTACTTC | CASSRSGGPYEQYF
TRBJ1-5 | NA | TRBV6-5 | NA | TGTGCCAGCAGTTACAGAATTGATCAGCCCCAGCATTTT | CASSYRIDQPQHF
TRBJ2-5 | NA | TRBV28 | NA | TGTGCCAGCAGTCCTATGCAGGGGATGGAGACCCAGTACTTC | CASSPMQGMETQYF
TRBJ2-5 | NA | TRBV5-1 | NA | TGCGCCAGCAGCGCAGCCGGGACAGAGACCCAGTACTTC | CASSAAGTETQYF
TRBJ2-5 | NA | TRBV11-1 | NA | TGTGCCAGCAGCTTAACCAGACAGGGAGGAAGGGAGACCCAGTACTTC | CASSLTRQGGRETQYF
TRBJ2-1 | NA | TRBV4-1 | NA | TGCGCCACCAGCGAAGGGCAGTACAATGAGCAGTTCTTC | CATSEGQYNEQFF
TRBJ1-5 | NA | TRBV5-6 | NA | TGTGCCAGCAGCTTGGACAGGGATCAGCCCCAGCATTTT | CASSLDRDQPQHF
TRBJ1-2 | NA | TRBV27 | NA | TGTGCCAGCAGTTTATCGATTCCCATAGACGGGGTTTCCTATGGCTACACCTTC | CASSLSIPIDGVSYGYTF
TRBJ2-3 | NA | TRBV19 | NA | TGTGCCAGTAGTTCTACACAGGGTTTGGGGATAAATACGCAGTATTTT | CASSSTQGLGINTQYF
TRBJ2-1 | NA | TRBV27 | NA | TGTGCCAGCAGCCTCCCCGGGACACACCCCAGGAATGAGCAGTTCTTC | CASSLPGTHPRNEQFF
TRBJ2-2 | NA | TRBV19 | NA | TGTGCCAGTGGAGGGGATAACACCGGGGAGCTGTTTTTT | CASGGDNTGELFF
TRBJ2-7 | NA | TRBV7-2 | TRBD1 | TGTGCCAGCAGCATCCGGGACAGAACCTACGAGCAGTACTTC | CASSIRDRTYEQYF
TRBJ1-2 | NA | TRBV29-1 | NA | TGCAGCGTCCTCCGTGGAAGGGAAGGGTATGGCTACACCTTC | CSVLRGREGYGYTF
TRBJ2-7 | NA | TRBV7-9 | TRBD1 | TGTGCCAGCAGCCCCTACCGGGACAGGGGGGCCGAGCAGTACTTC | CASSPYRDRGAEQYF
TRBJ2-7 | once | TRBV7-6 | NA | TGTGCCAGCAGCTTCAACAGGAGACCTCTACCCTACGAGCAGTACTTC | CASSFNRRPLPYEQYF
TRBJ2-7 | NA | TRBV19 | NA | TGTGCCAGTAGTAAGCAGGGTCCCTACGAGCAGTACTTC | CASSKQGPYEQYF
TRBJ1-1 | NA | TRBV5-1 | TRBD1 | TGCGCCAGCAGCTCGACCGGGACAGGGGCTGAAGCTTTCTTT | CASSSTGTGAEAFF
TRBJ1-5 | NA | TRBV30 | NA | TGTGCCTGGGGTGTTATTGAGAATCAGCCCCAGCATTTT | CAWGVIENQPQHF
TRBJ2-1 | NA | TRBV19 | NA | TGTGCCAGTAGTCCTCGGGAGCATGAGCAGTTCTTC | CASSPREHEQFF
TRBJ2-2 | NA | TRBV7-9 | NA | TGTGCCAGCAGCGATCTACTAGATACCGGGGAGCTGTTTTTT | CASSDLLDTGELFF
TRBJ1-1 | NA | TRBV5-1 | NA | TGCGCCAGCAGCTTAGGGTCCGGGGGGAACACTGAAGCTTTCTTT | CASSLGSGGNTEAFF
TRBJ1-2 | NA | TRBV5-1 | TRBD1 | TGCGCCAGCAGCTTTGACGGGACAGGGGACTATGGCTACACCTTC | CASSFDGTGDYGYTF
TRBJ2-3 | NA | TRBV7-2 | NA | TGTGCCAGCAGCTTAGGGGGAATTAGCACAGATACGCAGTATTTT | CASSLGGISTDTQYF
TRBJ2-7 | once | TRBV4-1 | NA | TGCGCCAGCAGCCAAGGTGTGGCAGCGAGAATGTACGAGCAGTACTTC | CASSQGVAARMYEQYF
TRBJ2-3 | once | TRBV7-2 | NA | TGTGCCAGCAGCTTAGGCGGTCCAAACTCTCGATATACGCAGTATTTT | CASSLGGPNSRYTQYF
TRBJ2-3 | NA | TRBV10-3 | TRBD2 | TGTGCCATCAGTGAGTCGGTAGCGGGGGTCACAGATACGCAGTATTTT | CAISESVAGVTDTQYF
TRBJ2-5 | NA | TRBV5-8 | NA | TGTGCCAGCAGCTTGGGGTGGCGGGGAACCAAGGAGACCCAGTACTTC | CASSLGWRGTKETQYF
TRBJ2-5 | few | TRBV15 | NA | TGTGCCACCAGCAGAGATCAGGTTAAAGAGACCCAGTACTTC | CATSRDQVKETQYF
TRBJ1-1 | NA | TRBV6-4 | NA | TGTGCCAGCAAAAAAAGATTTAACACTGAAGCTTTCTTT | CASKKRFNTEAFF
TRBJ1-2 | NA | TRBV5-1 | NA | TGCGCCAGCAGCTCTACAGGGAACTATGGCTACACCTTC | CASSSTGNYGYTF
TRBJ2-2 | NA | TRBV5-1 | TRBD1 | TGCGCCAGCAGCAGAGATAGGACAGGGGGCACCGGGGAGCTGTTTTTT | CASSRDRTGGTGELFF
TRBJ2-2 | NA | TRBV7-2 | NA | TGTGCCAGCAGCCCCAACCCCGTTCATTCCCGCGGGGAGCTGTTTTTT | CASSPNPVHSRGELFF
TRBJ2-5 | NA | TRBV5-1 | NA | TGCGCCAGCAGCTTGGGAGGCGGGGCACAAGAGACCCAGTACTTC | CASSLGGGAQETQYF
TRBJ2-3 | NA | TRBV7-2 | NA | TGTGCCAGCAGCTCTCCCAGACCATCAGGAAGGAAGGATACGCAGTATTTT | CASSSPRPSGRKDTQYF
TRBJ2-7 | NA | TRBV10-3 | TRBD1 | TGTGCCATCAGGAGAAGCTCCGGGACAGGGTTTCATCCCGACTACGAGCAGTACTTC | CAIRRSSGTGFHPDYEQYF
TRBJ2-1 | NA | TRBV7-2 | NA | TGTGCCAGCAGATCCGCCGGGACACTCTACAATGAGCAGTTCTTC | CASRSAGTLYNEQFF
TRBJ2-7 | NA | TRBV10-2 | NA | TGCGCCAGCAACTTAGCGAAGGGGAGCGACGAGCAGTACTTC | CASNLAKGSDEQYF
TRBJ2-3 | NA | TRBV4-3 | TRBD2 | TGCGCCAGCAGCCAACGGACTAGCGGGGGGGCAGATACGCAGTATTTT | CASSQRTSGGADTQYF
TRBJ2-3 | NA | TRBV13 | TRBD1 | TGTGCCAGCAGCGAAACAGGGGCTTACACAGATACGCAGTATTTT | CASSETGAYTDTQYF
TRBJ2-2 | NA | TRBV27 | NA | TGTGCCAGCAGTTTCGGGGTGCCCGGGGAGCTGTTTTTT | CASSFGVPGELFF